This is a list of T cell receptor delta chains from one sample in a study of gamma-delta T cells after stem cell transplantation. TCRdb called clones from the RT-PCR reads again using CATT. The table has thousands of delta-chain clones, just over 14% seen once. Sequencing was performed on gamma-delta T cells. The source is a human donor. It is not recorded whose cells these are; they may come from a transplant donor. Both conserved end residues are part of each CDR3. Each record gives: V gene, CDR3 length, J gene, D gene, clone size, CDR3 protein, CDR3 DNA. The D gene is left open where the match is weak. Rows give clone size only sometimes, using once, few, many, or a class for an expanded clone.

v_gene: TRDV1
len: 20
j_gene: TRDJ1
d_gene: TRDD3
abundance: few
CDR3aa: CALTPSRLPPVLGATDKLIF
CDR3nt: TGTGCTCTGACGCCTTCCCGACTTCCCCCAGTACTGGGGGCCACCGATAAACTCATCTTT

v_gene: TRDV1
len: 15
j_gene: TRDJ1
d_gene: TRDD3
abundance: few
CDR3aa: CALGEGAGILDKLIF
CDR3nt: TGTGCTCTTGGGGAAGGGGCCGGGATACTCGATAAACTCATCTTT

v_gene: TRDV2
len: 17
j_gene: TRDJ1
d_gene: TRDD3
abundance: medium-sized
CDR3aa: CACPNLGDRRVTDKLIF
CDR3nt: TGTGCCTGCCCCAATTTGGGGGATAGGAGGGTCACCGATAAACTCATCTTT

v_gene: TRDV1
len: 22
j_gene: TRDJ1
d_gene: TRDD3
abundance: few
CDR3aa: CALGEFCPTWDRGIRHTDKLIF
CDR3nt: TGTGCTCTTGGGGAATTCTGTCCTACGTGGGACCGGGGGATACGCCACACCGATAAACTCATCTTT

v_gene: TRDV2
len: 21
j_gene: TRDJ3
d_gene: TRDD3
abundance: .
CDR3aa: CACDTFYWGTHGSWDTRQMFF
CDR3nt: TGTGCCTGTGACACCTTCTACTGGGGGACACACGGCTCCTGGGACACCCGACAGATGTTTTTC

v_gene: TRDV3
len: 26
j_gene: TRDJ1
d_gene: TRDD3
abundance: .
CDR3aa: CAFNYWASNWGIRMGDGRKETDKLIF
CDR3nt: TGTGCCTTTAATTACTGGGCTTCCAACTGGGGGATTCGGATGGGGGACGGTCGGAAGGAGACCGATAAACTCATCTTT

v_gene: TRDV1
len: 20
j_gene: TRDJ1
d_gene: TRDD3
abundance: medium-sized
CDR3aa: CALGDRTSYWGILDTDKLIF
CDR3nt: TGTGCTCTTGGGGACCGGACTTCCTACTGGGGGATACTGGACACCGATAAACTCATCTTT

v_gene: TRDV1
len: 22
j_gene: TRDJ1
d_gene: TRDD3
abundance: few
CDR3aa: CALGLPTYLTGGYGLLTDKLIF
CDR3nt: TGTGCTCTTGGCCTTCCTACGTATCTTACTGGGGGATACGGTTTGCTCACCGATAAACTCATCTTT

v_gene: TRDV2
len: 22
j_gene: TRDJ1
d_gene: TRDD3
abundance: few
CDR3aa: CACGTRSTGLWAGGYASDKLIF
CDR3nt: TGTGCCTGTGGCACCCGGTCGACCGGACTTTGGGCTGGGGGATACGCGTCCGATAAACTCATCTTT

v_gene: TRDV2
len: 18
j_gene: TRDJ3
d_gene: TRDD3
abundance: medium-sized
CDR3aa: CACDSTGGYSWDTRQMFF
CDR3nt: TGTGCCTGTGACAGTACTGGGGGATACTCCTGGGACACCCGACAGATGTTTTTC

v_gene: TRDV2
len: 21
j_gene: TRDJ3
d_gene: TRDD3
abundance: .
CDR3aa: CACDTPRTGGWSSWDTRQMFF
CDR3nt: TGTGCCTGTGACACTCCCCGTACTGGGGGATGGAGCTCCTGGGACACCCGACAGATGTTTTTC

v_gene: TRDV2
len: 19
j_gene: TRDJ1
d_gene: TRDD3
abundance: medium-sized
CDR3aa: CACDRILRLGAPYTDKLIF
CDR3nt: TGTGCCTGTGACCGAATTCTCAGACTGGGGGCTCCGTACACCGATAAACTCATCTTT

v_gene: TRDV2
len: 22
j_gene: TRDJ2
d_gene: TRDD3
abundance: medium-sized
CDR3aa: CACDTVADWGIRAPYVTAQLFF
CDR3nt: TGTGCCTGTGACACCGTAGCAGACTGGGGGATAAGAGCCCCTTACGTGACAGCACAACTCTTCTTT

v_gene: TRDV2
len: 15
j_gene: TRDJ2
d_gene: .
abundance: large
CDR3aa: CACDTWGALTAQLFF
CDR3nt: TGTGCCTGTGACACCTGGGGGGCTTTGACAGCACAACTCTTCTTT

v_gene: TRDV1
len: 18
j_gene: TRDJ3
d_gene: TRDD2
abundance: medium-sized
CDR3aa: CALGEPPLPTVSTRQMFF
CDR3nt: TGTGCTCTTGGGGAACCACCCCTTCCTACCGTCAGCACCCGACAGATGTTTTTC

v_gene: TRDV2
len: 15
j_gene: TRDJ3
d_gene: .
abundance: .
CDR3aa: CACDTGLGDTRQMFF
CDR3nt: TGTGCCTGTGACACAGGACTGGGGGACACCCGACAGATGTTTTTC

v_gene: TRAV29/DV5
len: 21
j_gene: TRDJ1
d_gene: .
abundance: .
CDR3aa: CAGSVQTLPTPGWGDTSKLIF
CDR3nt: TGTGCAGGAAGCGTACAAACCCTTCCTACCCCAGGTTGGGGGGATACGTCTAAACTCATCTTT

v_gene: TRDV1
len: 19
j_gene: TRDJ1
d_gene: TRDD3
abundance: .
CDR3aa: CALGELHGGYASGTDKLIF
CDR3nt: TGTGCTCTTGGGGAACTCCACGGGGGATACGCGAGTGGCACCGATAAACTCATCTTT

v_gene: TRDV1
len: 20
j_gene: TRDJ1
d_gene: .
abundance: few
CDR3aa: CALGNPNSYPLGIPPDKLIF
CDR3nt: TGTGCTCTTGGGAATCCCAATTCCTACCCACTGGGGATACCCCCCGATAAACTCATCTTT

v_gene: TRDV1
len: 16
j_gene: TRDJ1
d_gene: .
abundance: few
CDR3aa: CALGDSPGSYTDKLIF
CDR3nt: TGTGCTCTTGGGGACTCCCCGGGGTCGTACACCGATAAACTCATCTTT

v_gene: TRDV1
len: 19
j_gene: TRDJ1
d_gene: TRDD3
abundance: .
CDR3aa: CALGERKGYWGPYTDKLIF
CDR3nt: TGTGCTCTTGGGGAACGAAAGGGCTACTGGGGGCCGTACACCGATAAACTCATCTTT

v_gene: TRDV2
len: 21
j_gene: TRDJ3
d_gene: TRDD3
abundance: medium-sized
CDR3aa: CACDTGSYWGTSSWDTRQMFF
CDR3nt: TGTGCCTGTGACACGGGGAGCTACTGGGGGACCAGCTCCTGGGACACCCGACAGATGTTTTTC

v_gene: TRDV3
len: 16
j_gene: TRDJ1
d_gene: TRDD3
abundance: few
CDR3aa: CASNKSGGVRTDKLIF
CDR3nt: TGTGCCTCCAATAAGTCTGGGGGGGTCCGCACCGATAAACTCATCTTT

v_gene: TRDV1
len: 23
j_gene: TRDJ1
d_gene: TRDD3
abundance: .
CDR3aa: CALGVVGQNTPHWGIGETDKLIF
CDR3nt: TGTGCTCTTGGGGTCGTAGGGCAGAACACACCCCACTGGGGGATAGGTGAGACCGATAAACTCATCTTT

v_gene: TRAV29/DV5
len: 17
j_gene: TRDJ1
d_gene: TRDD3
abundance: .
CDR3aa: CAAKPFPFLGDNYKLIF
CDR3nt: TGTGCAGCAAAGCCCTTTCCTTTCTTGGGGGATAACTATAAACTCATCTTT

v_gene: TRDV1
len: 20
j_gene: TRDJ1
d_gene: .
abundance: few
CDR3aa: CALRELRQKGDTEDTDKLIF
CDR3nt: .

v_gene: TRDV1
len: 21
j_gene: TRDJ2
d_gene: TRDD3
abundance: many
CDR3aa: CALGEHRNFRVLGTQTAQLFF
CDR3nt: TGTGCTCTTGGGGAACACCGCAATTTCCGGGTACTGGGGACCCAGACAGCACAACTCTTCTTT

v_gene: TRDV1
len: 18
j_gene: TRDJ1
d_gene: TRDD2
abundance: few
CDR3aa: CALGEPIPTSPLGNKLIF
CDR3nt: TGTGCTCTTGGGGAACCCATTCCTACGAGCCCCTTGGGGAATAAACTCATCTTT

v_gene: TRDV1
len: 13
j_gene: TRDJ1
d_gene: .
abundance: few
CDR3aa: CALGVRWTDKLIF
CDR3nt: TGTGCTCTCGGGGTACGATGGACCGATAAACTCATCTTT

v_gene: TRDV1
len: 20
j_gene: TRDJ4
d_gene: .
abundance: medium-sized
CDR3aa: CALGELGLPHRLVKTRPLIF
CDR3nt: TGTGCTCTTGGGGAACTTGGATTGCCTCACCGTCTGGTTAAAACCAGACCCCTGATCTTT

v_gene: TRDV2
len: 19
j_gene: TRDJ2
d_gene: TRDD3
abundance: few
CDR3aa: CACDQVLGDTPTLTAQLFF
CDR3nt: TGTGCCTGTGACCAGGTACTGGGGGATACGCCCACTTTGACGGCACAACTCTTCTTT

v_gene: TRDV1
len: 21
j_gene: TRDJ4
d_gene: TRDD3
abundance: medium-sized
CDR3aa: CALGELSLLLGDTRRARPLIF
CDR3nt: TGTGCTCTTGGGGAACTATCCCTCCTACTGGGGGATACGCGGAGGGCCAGACCCCTGATCTTT

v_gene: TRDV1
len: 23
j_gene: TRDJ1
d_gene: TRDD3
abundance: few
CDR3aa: CALGDYGSCPRGWGIKLTDKLIF
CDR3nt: TGTGCTCTTGGGGATTACGGGTCCTGCCCTCGTGGCTGGGGGATTAAACTGACCGATAAACTCATCTTT

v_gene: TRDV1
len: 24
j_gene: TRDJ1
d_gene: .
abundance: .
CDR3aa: CALGEEISPMYRGTGYPYTDKLIF
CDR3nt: TGTGCTCTTGGGGAAGAAATTTCCCCCATGTACCGAGGGACTGGGTACCCGTACACCGATAAACTCATCTTT

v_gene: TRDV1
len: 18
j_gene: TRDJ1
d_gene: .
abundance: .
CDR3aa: CALGAKPLFFPLGDKLIF
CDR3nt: TGTGCTCTTGGGGCTAAGCCCCTTTTTTTCCCCCTCGGTGATAAACTCATCTTT

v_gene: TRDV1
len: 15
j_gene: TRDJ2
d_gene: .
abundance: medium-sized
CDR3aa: CALGELDGDTAQLFF
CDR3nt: TGTGCTCTTGGGGAACTAGACGGGGATACAGCACAACTCTTCTTT

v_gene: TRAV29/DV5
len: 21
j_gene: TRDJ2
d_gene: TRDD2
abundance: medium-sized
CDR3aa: CAASPPLSYYPGTTLTAQLFF
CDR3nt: TGTGCAGCAAGCCCGCCCCTTTCCTACTACCCGGGGACGACTTTGACAGCACAACTCTTCTTT

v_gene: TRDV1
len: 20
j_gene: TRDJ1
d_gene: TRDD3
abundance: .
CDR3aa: CALGDSYRGTGGHRTGKLIF
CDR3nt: TGTGCTCTTGGGGACTCCTACCGGGGTACTGGGGGACACCGGACAGGTAAACTCATCTTT

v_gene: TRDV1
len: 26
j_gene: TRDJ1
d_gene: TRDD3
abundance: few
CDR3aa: CALGEPKSSSLSCTGGPSPYTDKLIF
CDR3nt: TGTGCTCTTGGGGAACCTAAATCTTCCTCTCTGTCTTGTACTGGGGGCCCCAGCCCGTACACCGATAAACTCATCTTT

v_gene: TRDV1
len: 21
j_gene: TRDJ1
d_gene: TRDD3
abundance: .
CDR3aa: CALGNRFPHWGPPIYTDKLIF
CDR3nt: TGTGCTCTTGGGAACCGGTTCCCACACTGGGGACCCCCGATATACACCGATAAACTCATCTTT

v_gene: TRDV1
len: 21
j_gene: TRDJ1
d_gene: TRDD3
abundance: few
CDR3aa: CALGEAPHPYWGIGYTDKLIF
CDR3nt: TGTGCTCTTGGGGAAGCTCCCCACCCGTACTGGGGGATAGGGTACACCGATAAACTCATCTTT

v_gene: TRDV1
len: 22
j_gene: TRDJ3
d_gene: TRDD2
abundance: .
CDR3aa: CALGERLPKYWVSPLDTRQMFF
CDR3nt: TGTGCTCTTGGGGAACGCCTTCCTAAGTACTGGGTTAGCCCCTTGGACACCCGACAGATGTTTTTC

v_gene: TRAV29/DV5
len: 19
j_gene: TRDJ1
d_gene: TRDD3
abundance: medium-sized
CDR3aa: CAASVTSGGSYEYTDKLIF
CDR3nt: TGTGCAGCAAGCGTTACGTCTGGGGGATCGTATGAGTACACCGATAAACTCATCTTT